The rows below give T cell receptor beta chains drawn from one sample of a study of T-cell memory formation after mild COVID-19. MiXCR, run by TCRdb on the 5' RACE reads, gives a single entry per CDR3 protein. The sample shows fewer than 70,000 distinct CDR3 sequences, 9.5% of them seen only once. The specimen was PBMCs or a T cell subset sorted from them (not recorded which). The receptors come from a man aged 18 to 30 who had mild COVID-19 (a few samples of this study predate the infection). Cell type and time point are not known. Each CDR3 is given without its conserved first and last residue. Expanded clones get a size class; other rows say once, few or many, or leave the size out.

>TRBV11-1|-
ASQPGGGDTQY
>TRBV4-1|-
ASSHVAGGLLETQY
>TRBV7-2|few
ASSAGLQETQY
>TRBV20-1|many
SASAGRVNTDTQY
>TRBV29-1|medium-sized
SAQGGIQETQY
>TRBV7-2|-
ASSLGGQGQPQH
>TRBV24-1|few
ATSDSRGADNEQF
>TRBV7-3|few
ASSLTGQGANTEAF
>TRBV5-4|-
ASSLDWGPGETQY
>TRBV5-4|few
ASSSAPRAENSPLH
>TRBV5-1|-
ASSGDYEQY
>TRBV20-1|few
SARSRETQY